The T cell receptor (beta chain) described here comes from a study of T cells in localized non-small cell lung cancer. Study-wide results and limits: There was an association of higher blood T cell density with longer overall survival. Adjacent uninvolved lung tissue had the highest T cell clonality, exceeding tumor.

Germline loops: CDR1 KGHSH, CDR2 LQKENI. The CDR3 spans 15 residues. Trimming took 4 bases from V and 6 from J, leaving 17 bases between them. The method was immunoSEQ multiplex PCR; TCRdb's version includes in-frame clones alone and lacks a portion of them. The sample lists 25,000 to 30,000 clones, under 95% occurring once. With regard to this clone: What it recognizes is unknown.

The TCR comes from a female donor over 55 with stage I lung adenocarcinoma. The sequenced sample was peripheral blood, obtained before any cancer treatment. The chain links TRBV18 to TRBJ2-3; D perhaps matches TRBD1 (6 bases). DNA for the CDR3: TGTGCCAGCTCACTAACGACAGGAGGAGCGGATACGCAGTATTTT. Protein: CASSLTTGGADTQYF.